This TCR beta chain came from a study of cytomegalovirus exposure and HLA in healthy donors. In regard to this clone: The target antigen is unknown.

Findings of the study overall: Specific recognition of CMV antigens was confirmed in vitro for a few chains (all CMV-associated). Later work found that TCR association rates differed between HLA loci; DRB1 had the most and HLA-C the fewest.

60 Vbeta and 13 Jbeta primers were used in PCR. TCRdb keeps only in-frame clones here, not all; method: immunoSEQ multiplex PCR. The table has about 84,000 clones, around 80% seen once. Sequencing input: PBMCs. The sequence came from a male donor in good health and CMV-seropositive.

CDR3 in amino acids: CAISEASGRKSYNEQFF. The DNA of the CDR3 is TGTGCCATCAGTGAGGCTAGCGGGAGAAAATCCTACAATGAGCAGTTCTTC. The chain is built from TRBV10-3 and TRBJ2-1; 10 nucleotides align to TRBD2. Losses at the gene ends were 2 bases for V and 1 base for J; bases not matched to a gene: 5. There are 17 residues in the CDR3. Germline-derived CDR1 and CDR2 are ENHRY and SYGVKD.